This section outlines one T cell receptor beta chain sequence together with its context. Its antigen remains unknown. This entry belongs to a study of T cell responses to AZD1222 COVID-19 vaccine. Notes on the study in general: Once two AZD1222 doses were given, Spike-specific TCR breadth and depth went up.

Measured with immunoSEQ multiplex PCR; TCRdb has only the in-frame clones, and not every one. The sample contains more than 35,000 clones, 75% to 85% of which appear only once. Trimming cost V 1 base and J 2 bases, with 8 bases left between them. Germline lookup yields CDR1 LGHDT and CDR2 YNNKEL (reference sequence). The CDR3 has 14 residues. The specimen comprised peripheral blood, sampled on day 0 of AZD1222 vaccination. The receptor was isolated from an adult in good health. The chain carries TRBV3-1 (or the pseudogene TRBV3-2) and TRBJ1-1; D not certain. The CDR3 region has the DNA TGTGCCAGCAGCCAAGTTGCGCCTAACACTGAAGCTTTCTTT. This encodes CASSQVAPNTEAFF.